The next 17 T cell receptor beta chains were all read from a single sample in a study of cytomegalovirus exposure and HLA in healthy donors. Assay: immunoSEQ multiplex PCR; the TCRdb copy retains only in-frame clones and omits some. The top ten hold approximately 0.95% of the sample, which has fewer than 300,000 clones, 88% seen once. The material sequenced was PBMCs. Receptor source: a woman aged 18-35 years in good health and CMV-seronegative.

The genes are TRBV19 and TRBJ2-6, with 7 bases identical to TRBD1. J lost 0 bases, V lost 7 bases, and 6 bases had no gene match. Germline V CDR1 and CDR2: LNHDA, SQIVND (reference sequence). The CDR3 length is 16 residues. The CDR3 DNA sequence: TGTGCCAGTAATGAGGGGGCGGCCTCTGGGGCCAACGTCCTGACTTTC. It encodes CASNEGAASGANVLTF.

J is TRBJ2-1 and V is TRBV6-5; 11 bases map to TRBD2. The V segment lost 6 bases and the J segment 8 bases; nucleotides outside the gene matches: 9. This CDR3 is 15 amino acids long. Germline V gives CDR1 MNHEY, CDR2 SVGAGI. The CDR3 protein is CASRITSGSRYEQFF. The CDR3 DNA reads as TGTGCCAGCAGGATAACTAGCGGGAGTAGGTATGAGCAGTTCTTC.

The chain has TRBV5-4 and TRBJ2-7; 13 nucleotides line up with TRBD2. The J segment lost 7 bases and the V segment lost 3 bases, leaving 7 bases of the junction unmatched. Germline values: CDR1 SGHNT, CDR2 YYREEE (reference sequence). The CDR3 contains 15 residues. The CDR3 region is CASSSPGLAGFEQYF. The CDR3 bases are TGTGCCAGCAGCTCCCCGGGACTAGCGGGATTTGAGCAGTACTTC.

V and J are TRBV28 and TRBJ1-1; 8 nucleotides align to TRBD1. The CDR3 has 14 amino acids. With 6 bases clipped from V and 11 bases from J, the junction kept 14 bases outside the gene matches. Per the germline V gene, CDR1 is MDHEN and CDR2 is SYDVKM. CDR3 residues: CASSRTGLLLTAFF. The CDR3 DNA reads as TGTGCCAGCAGCAGGACAGGGCTTCTTCTAACCGCTTTCTTT.

The chain links TRBV9 to TRBJ2-1; possible D gene TRBD2, 6 bases. Germline values: CDR1 SGDLS, CDR2 YYNGEE. V lost 2 bases and J 6 bases, leaving 12 bases between the germline ends. The CDR3 is 14 amino acids. The CDR3, as DNA: TGTGCCAGCAGCGTTTGGGGAGGCGGCAATGAGCAGTTCTTC. Its translation is CASSVWGGGNEQFF.

This clone was picked up a small number of times. V gene TRBV5-6 combines with J gene TRBJ1-5, with 7 nucleotides matching TRBD1. The CDR3 consists of 13 residues. Germline V gene sequence: CDR1 SGHDT, CDR2 YYEEEE. The V gene end was trimmed by 4 bases and the J gene end by 6 bases; junction bases not matched to a gene: 4. The CDR3 nucleotides read TGTGCCAGCAGCCTACAGGGGACTCAGCCCCAGCATTTT. Its translation: CASSLQGTQPQHF.

V and J are TRBV5-1 and TRBJ2-5, with TRBD1 identical over 7 bases. The J segment lost 4 bases and the V segment lost 0 bases, leaving 24 bases of the junction unmatched. Germline V gene data show CDR1 as SGHRS and CDR2 as YFSETQ. This CDR3 spans 21 amino acids. The CDR3 DNA reads as TGCGCCAGCAGCTTGGCCAAGGACAGGCTACTTATGGGGATCGTATCAGAGACCCAGTACTTC. Residues: CASSLAKDRLLMGIVSETQYF.

CDR3 sequence reads: CASSQDGGSQGYTF. The DNA for the CDR3 is TGCGCCAGCAGCCAAGATGGGGGGAGTCAGGGCTACACCTTC. The rearrangement uses TRBV4-1 and TRBJ1-2; TRBD1 is a possible D gene (5 bases). This CDR3 spans 14 amino acids. CDR1 and CDR2 from the germline V gene are MGHRA and YSYEKL. Between the trimmed V and J ends, which lost 0 bases and 8 bases, there was a span of 13 bases.

This chain uses TRBV27 with TRBJ2-7; 8 bases map to TRBD1. Germline V gene data show CDR1 as MNHEY and CDR2 as SMNVEV (reference sequence). V dropped 0 bases and J dropped 4; count of bases not matched to a gene: 2. The CDR3 consists of 14 residues. CDR3 DNA: TGTGCCAGCAGTTTATCAGGGACAGGATACGAGCAGTACTTC. As protein: CASSLSGTGYEQYF.

This clone occurred once. The rearrangement links TRBV7-2 to TRBJ2-4, with a tentative D call TRBD1 (6 bases). This CDR3 is built from 13 residues. V was cut by 6 bases and J by 6 bases, with 12 bases left in between. Germline V gene lookup returns CDR1 SGHTA and CDR2 FQGNSA. The DNA for the CDR3 is TGTGCCAGCAGGGTAACAGGGTTAAACATTCAGTACTTC. It is translated as CASRVTGLNIQYF.

This clone was recorded once. The V call is TRBV4-2, the J call TRBJ2-3; 12 bases line up with TRBD2. The CDR3 consists of 17 residues. Per germline, CDR1 LGHNA and CDR2 YNFKEQ. Losses at the gene ends were 1 base for V and 2 bases for J; bases not matched to a gene: 4. CDR3 in DNA: TGTGCCAGCAGCCAAGGACTAGCGGGAGCACACACAGATACGCAGTATTTT. Translation: CASSQGLAGAHTDTQYF.

This chain links TRBV5-1 with TRBJ2-1; D is perhaps TRBD2 (6 bases). Germline-derived CDR1 and CDR2 are SGHRS and YFSETQ. This CDR3 region has 16 residues. The V and J ends lost 1 base and 2 bases respectively, with 13 bases between them. Here the CDR3 reads CASSLRAGTAYNEQFF. DNA for the CDR3: TGCGCCAGCAGCTTGCGTGCGGGAACGGCCTACAATGAGCAGTTCTTC.

CDR3 coding DNA: TGCGCCAGCAGCTTGGCCCCGGGAAGCAATCAGCCCCAGCATTTT. It yields the protein CASSLAPGSNQPQHF. This chain links TRBV5-1 with TRBJ1-5; no firm D call. This CDR3 contains 15 residues. The ends were cut back, 0 bases at V and 1 base at J, with 8 bases in the middle. Germline assignment: CDR1 SGHRS and CDR2 YFSETQ.

This chain links TRBV6-5 with TRBJ2-7; possible D gene TRBD2, 7 bases. The germline V gene has CDR1 MNHEY and CDR2 SVGAGI. The CDR3 runs to 14 residues. Trimming took 3 bases from V and 2 from J, leaving 11 bases between them. CDR3 loop: CASSYAGAPYEQYF. CDR3 coding DNA: TGTGCCAGCAGTTATGCGGGGGCACCCTACGAGCAGTACTTC.

The rearrangement joins TRBV5-1 to TRBJ1-1, with D unresolved. Germline lookup yields CDR1 SGHRS and CDR2 YFSETQ. The CDR3 sequence is 14 residues long. Deletions cut 5 bases from V and 1 base from J, with 12 bases between. CDR3 DNA sequence: TGCGCCAGCAGATGGAGAGGGCCGAACACTGAAGCTTTCTTT. Its protein is CASRWRGPNTEAFF.

The rearrangement uses TRBV27 and TRBJ2-1; maybe TRBD2 (6 bases). V dropped 0 bases and J dropped 5 bases, with 14 bases sitting between them. The CDR3 consists of 16 residues. The germline V gene encodes CDR1 MNHEY and CDR2 SMNVEV (reference sequence). The CDR3 protein is CASSLSIAESNNEQFF. In nucleotides, the CDR3 is TGTGCCAGCAGTTTATCGATAGCGGAATCAAACAATGAGCAGTTCTTC.

The chain recombines TRBV19 with TRBJ2-7; no firm D call. The CDR3 has 14 amino acids. V gave up 1 base and J gave up 3 bases, with 10 bases separating them. CDR1 and CDR2 from the germline V gene are LNHDA and SQIVND (reference sequence). The CDR3 loop is CASSIAGGDYEQYF. The CDR3 DNA reads TGTGCCAGTAGTATAGCTGGCGGTGACTACGAGCAGTACTTC.